This is a list of T cell receptor beta chains from one sample in a study of Graves' ophthalmopathy and Graves' hyperthyroidism. TCRdb re-called the multiplex PCR reads through MiXCR, storing one row per CDR3 protein. The table shows 900,000 to 1,200,000 distinct CDR3 sequences, with 36% occurring only once. Input material: peripheral blood or thyroid tissue (not recorded which). The receptors were sampled from an adult man with Graves' hyperthyroidism. The CDR3 runs from the conserved cysteine through the conserved F or W. Each record gives: J gene, V gene, clone size, D gene, CDR3 DNA, CDR3 protein. D genes are given only for firm matches. Clone size is not always given. Where it is, it says once, few, many or a class for expanded clones.

TRBJ1-5,TRBV15,NA,NA,TGTGCCACCAGCAGGGGACAAAATCAGCCCCAGCATTTT,CATSRGQNQPQHF
TRBJ2-5,TRBV12-3/TRBV12-4,NA,NA,TGTGCCAGCAGTTGGGAGACCGCGCGCGAGACCCAGTACTTC,CASSWETARETQYF
TRBJ1-2,TRBV2,many,NA,TGTGCCAGCAGTGAAGCTTATGGACAGAGACTATATGGCTACACCTTC,CASSEAYGQRLYGYTF
TRBJ2-7,TRBV19,few,NA,TGTGCCAGTAGCCCCGGGACAAGACACTACGAGCAGTACTTC,CASSPGTRHYEQYF
TRBJ2-5,TRBV12-3/TRBV12-4,many,NA,TGTGCCAGCAGTTTACACAGGGGGGGAGAGACCCAGTACTTC,CASSLHRGGETQYF
TRBJ1-2,TRBV29-1,few,NA,TGCAGCGTTGAAGGGGGGGTCAGCTATGGCTACACCTTC,CSVEGGVSYGYTF
TRBJ1-3,TRBV7-2,many,NA,TGTGCCAGCAGCTTAGGCGCAGGGCCCGGAAACACCATATATTTT,CASSLGAGPGNTIYF
TRBJ1-6,TRBV29-1,many,NA,TGCAGCGGACTGCGGAGCTCCTATAATTCACCCCTCCACTTT,CSGLRSSYNSPLHF
TRBJ2-2,TRBV20-1,few,NA,TGCAGTGCGACACAGGGTGTCACCGGGGAGCTGTTTTTT,CSATQGVTGELFF
TRBJ2-7,TRBV2,many,TRBD2,TGTGCCAGCAGTGAAGCGGCTAGCGGGGATGTCTTC,CASSEAASGDVF
TRBJ1-2,TRBV12-3/TRBV12-4,few,TRBD1,TGTGCCAGCAACTCCCGGGACAGCCTGAACTATGGCTACACCTTC,CASNSRDSLNYGYTF
TRBJ1-5,TRBV7-2,many,NA,TGTGCCAGCAGCTTAGCTCAGGGGTCATGGCAGCCCCAGCATTTT,CASSLAQGSWQPQHF
TRBJ2-2,TRBV30,few,TRBD2,TGTGCCTGGAGTGTGGGCGGGAGTAACACCGGGGAGCTGTTTTTT,CAWSVGGSNTGELFF
TRBJ1-5,TRBV20-1,many,NA,TGCAGTGCTAGCCGGACAGTAGGCAGCAATCAGCCCCAGCATTTT,CSASRTVGSNQPQHF
TRBJ1-1,TRBV9,NA,NA,TGTGCCAGCAGCGTAGAGATAAGGTCAGGGTGGACTTTCTTT,CASSVEIRSGWTFF
TRBJ1-2,TRBV4-3,many,NA,TGCGCCAGCAGCCAAGATAGGAGACTAGGTGACTATGGCTACACCTTC,CASSQDRRLGDYGYTF
TRBJ1-5,TRBV7-8,many,NA,TGTGCCAGCAGCGCCTATGGACAGTATAGCAATCAGCCCCAGCATTTT,CASSAYGQYSNQPQHF
TRBJ2-7,TRBV24-1,many,TRBD2,TGTGCCACCAGTGATTCTAAAGCGGGAGTCTCCTACGAGCAGTACTTC,CATSDSKAGVSYEQYF
TRBJ2-5,TRBV7-8,NA,NA,TGTGCCAGCAGCCCCCTTGGGACACAAGCGACCCAGTACTTC,CASSPLGTQATQYF
TRBJ2-7,TRBV12-3/TRBV12-4,many,TRBD1,TGTGCCAGCAGCGGACAGGAATTTGGGTTCTACGAGCAGTACTTC,CASSGQEFGFYEQYF
TRBJ1-2,TRBV5-4,NA,NA,TGTGCCAGCAGCTTGAATTCTGAATTATATGGCTACACCTTC,CASSLNSELYGYTF
TRBJ1-5,TRBV24-1,many,NA,TGTGCCACCAGTGTCCCGGGAGGTCAGCCCCAGCATTTT,CATSVPGGQPQHF
TRBJ1-6,TRBV14,many,TRBD1,TGTGCCAGCAGCCAAGCGCCGGGACAGGGAAATTCACCCCTCCACTTT,CASSQAPGQGNSPLHF
TRBJ2-2,TRBV7-9,many,NA,TGTGCCAGCAGCTTAGGGGACACCCACACCGGGGAGCTGTTTTTT,CASSLGDTHTGELFF
TRBJ1-2,TRBV5-1,NA,NA,TGCGCCAGCAGCTCGATGGACAGTCAGGGAGGCTACACCTTC,CASSSMDSQGGYTF
TRBJ2-2,TRBV6-5,NA,TRBD1,TGTGCCAGCAGAGAGAGGGCAGGGGGTGGCCCCACCGGGGAGCTGTTTTTT,CASRERAGGGPTGELFF
TRBJ1-5,TRBV30,NA,TRBD1,TGTGCCTGGAGTACCAAGGGAATGAGAGGGGGCGATTATCAGCCCCAGCATTTT,CAWSTKGMRGGDYQPQHF
TRBJ2-1,TRBV7-2,few,NA,TGTGCCAGCAGCTTGGAAGGAACTGGCAATGAGCAGTTCTTC,CASSLEGTGNEQFF
TRBJ1-5,TRBV7-6,many,NA,TGTGCCAGCAGCGCCCTGGTAGATCAGCCCCAGCATTTT,CASSALVDQPQHF
TRBJ1-2,TRBV12-3/TRBV12-4,NA,NA,TGTGCCAGCAGTTACGCAGGGAATGGCTACACCTTC,CASSYAGNGYTF
TRBJ1-5,TRBV20-1,many,NA,TGCAGTGCTAGATTCGGCGACAATCAGCCCCAGCATTTT,CSARFGDNQPQHF
TRBJ2-2,TRBV24-1,NA,TRBD1,TGTGCCAGCAGTTTCTTAGACAGGGTCGGCACCGGGGAGCTGTTTTTT,CASSFLDRVGTGELFF
TRBJ2-2,TRBV6-2/TRBV6-3,few,NA,TGTGCCAGCGGCCGATCGTCGCAGGTCACCGGGGAGCTGTTTTTT,CASGRSSQVTGELFF
TRBJ2-2,TRBV20-1,NA,TRBD1,TGCAGTGCTAGAAAGACAGGGGGCGTCGGGGAGCTGTTTTTT,CSARKTGGVGELFF
TRBJ1-1,TRBV28,NA,NA,TGTGCCAGCAGTCCCCAGATGGGAGTGAACACTGAAGCTTTCTTT,CASSPQMGVNTEAFF
TRBJ2-2,TRBV20-1,NA,NA,TGCAGTGCTTACGGACCCACCGGGGAGCTGTTTTTT,CSAYGPTGELFF
TRBJ2-7,TRBV15,NA,TRBD1,TGTGCCACCAGCAGAGATACAGGGGTAACCTACGAGCAGTACTTC,CATSRDTGVTYEQYF
TRBJ1-1,TRBV5-1,NA,TRBD1,TGCGCCAGCAGCATATGGACAGGGGTTGGGAACACTGAAGCTTTCTTT,CASSIWTGVGNTEAFF
TRBJ1-1,TRBV5-4,many,TRBD1,TGTGCCAGCAGCAGCACAGGGGTCACTGAAGCTTTCTTT,CASSSTGVTEAFF
TRBJ2-5,TRBV6-5,many,NA,TGTGCCAGCAGTTACTCGACCCCGCGCCAAGAGACCCAGTACTTC,CASSYSTPRQETQYF
TRBJ2-7,TRBV2,many,NA,TGTGCCAGCAGCTACGAATACGAGCAGTACTTC,CASSYEYEQYF
TRBJ2-7,TRBV2,NA,TRBD2,TGTGCCAGCAGTTACTCCCTCGGGACTAGCGGCAGTTACGAGCAGTGCTTC,CASSYSLGTSGSYEQCF
TRBJ1-1,TRBV29-1,many,TRBD1,TGCAGCGTTGGGGTGACAGGGAGGCTAACTGAAGCTTTCTTT,CSVGVTGRLTEAFF
TRBJ1-2,TRBV28,NA,TRBD1,TGTGCCAGCAGTCCCGCCGACAGGGACTTCTATGGCTACACCTTC,CASSPADRDFYGYTF
TRBJ2-3,TRBV29-1,NA,TRBD2,TGCAGCGTTGGGCTCCATAGCGGGGGAACAGATACGCAGTATTTT,CSVGLHSGGTDTQYF
TRBJ2-5,TRBV9,many,TRBD1,TGTGCCAGCGGCCCCGGGACAGGACAAGAGACCCAGTACTTC,CASGPGTGQETQYF
TRBJ1-4,TRBV15,few,NA,TGTGCCACCAGCAGAGATCAGGCAACTAATGAAAAACTGTTTTTT,CATSRDQATNEKLFF
TRBJ1-2,TRBV12-3/TRBV12-4,NA,TRBD1,TGTGCCAGCAGTCCAGTCGACAGGGGAGAGGTTGGCTACACCTTC,CASSPVDRGEVGYTF
TRBJ2-5,TRBV29-1,once,TRBD1,TGCAGCTTAGTAAATTTCGGACAGGGGCAAGAGACCCAGTACTTC,CSLVNFGQGQETQYF
TRBJ1-6,TRBV7-2,many,NA,TGTGCCAGCAGCCCCGGGTTGGGGAACTCTTCACCCCTCCACTTT,CASSPGLGNSSPLHF
TRBJ1-5,TRBV12-3/TRBV12-4,many,TRBD1,TGTGCCAGCAGTGTTCGACAGGGATATAATCAGCCCCAGCATTTT,CASSVRQGYNQPQHF
TRBJ2-7,TRBV7-8,NA,NA,TGTGCCAGCAGCCAGGGACCAAGCTCCTACGAGCAGTACTTC,CASSQGPSSYEQYF
TRBJ2-7,TRBV12-3/TRBV12-4,NA,NA,TGTGCCAGCAGTTTGACAGTCCATACCTACGAGCAGTACTTC,CASSLTVHTYEQYF
TRBJ1-2,TRBV6-6,many,NA,NA,CASSTSTWGPVYGYTF
TRBJ1-4,TRBV7-9,many,TRBD1,TGTGCCAGCAGCCCGAGGACAGGCGAAAAACTGTTTTTT,CASSPRTGEKLFF
TRBJ2-2,TRBV10-3,many,TRBD2,TGTGCCATCAGTGACTCTGCGGGAGGCCGCACCGGGGAGCTGTTTTTT,CAISDSAGGRTGELFF
TRBJ1-6,TRBV20-1,NA,TRBD1,TGCAGTGCTGCCGGGCCAGGGACAGGGACTCTTCCCCTCCACTTT,CSAAGPGTGTLPLHF
TRBJ1-2,TRBV10-2,NA,TRBD1,TGTGCCAGCAGTTACGTAGCCCCAGACAGGGGAGTCGGCTACACCTTC,CASSYVAPDRGVGYTF
TRBJ1-5,TRBV20-1,few,NA,TGCAGTGCTAGAGATACCCGACAGTATATCAGCCCCCAGCATTTT,CSARDTRQYISPQHF
TRBJ2-7,TRBV29-1,many,TRBD2,TGCAGCGTTGCCCTAGCGGGAATCTACGAGCAGTACTTC,CSVALAGIYEQYF